These T cell receptor beta chains were read from a single sample in a study of blood T cell repertoires in COVID-19. Measured with immunoSEQ multiplex PCR; TCRdb has only the in-frame clones, and not every one. The table shows around 130,000 clones, with around 85% occurring only once. Sequencing was done on a sample of peripheral blood. Receptors originate from a man over 45 with acute or convalescent COVID-19. The CDR3 runs from the conserved cysteine through the conserved F or W. A D gene is named only where the DNA matches it firmly. Only some rows state a clone size, as once, few, many or a class for expanded clones.

v_call,clone_size,j_call,d_call,cdr3_aa,cdr3_nt
TRBV30,.,TRBJ1-5,TRBD1,CAWGTGGIYSNQPQHF,TGTGCCTGGGGGACAGGGGGAATCTATAGCAATCAGCCCCAGCATTTT
TRBV23-1,.,TRBJ2-1,TRBD2,CASSLAGDNEQFF,TGCGCCAGCTCCTTAGCGGGAGACAATGAGCAGTTCTTC
TRBV5-1,.,TRBJ2-7,TRBD1,CASSLGPRGPYEQYF,TGCGCCAGCAGCTTGGGACCGAGGGGGCCCTACGAGCAGTACTTC
TRBV5-1,.,TRBJ2-7,TRBD1,CASRALGQGGEQYF,TGCGCCAGCAGAGCGCTGGGACAGGGAGGAGAGCAGTACTTC
TRBV6-5,.,TRBJ1-1,TRBD1,CASTPLGQIRTEAFF,TGTGCCAGCACCCCCCTGGGACAGATAAGGACTGAAGCTTTCTTT
TRBV3-1/TRBV3-2,few,TRBJ1-1,TRBD1,CASTTGGAFTEAFF,TGTGCCAGCACCACAGGGGGCGCGTTTACTGAAGCTTTCTTT
TRBV9,few,TRBJ1-5,TRBD1,CASSPYGQGGQPQHF,TGTGCCAGCAGCCCCTACGGACAGGGAGGTCAGCCCCAGCATTTT
TRBV4-2,.,TRBJ2-7,.,CASSQDTTMGEQYF,TGTGCCAGCAGCCAAGATACTACAATGGGCGAGCAGTACTTC
TRBV28,.,TRBJ1-1,.,CASSTMATAFF,TGTGCCAGCAGTACTATGGCGACTGCTTTCTTT
TRBV20-1,.,TRBJ2-7,.,CSASGSSYEQYF,TGCAGTGCTAGTGGCAGCTCCTACGAGCAGTACTTC
TRBV2,.,TRBJ2-7,.,CASSGAISYEQYF,TGTGCCAGCAGTGGGGCTATCTCCTACGAGCAGTACTTC
TRBV6-5,.,TRBJ2-1,.,CASSYSTYNEQFF,TGTGCCAGCAGTTACTCCACCTACAATGAGCAGTTCTTC
TRBV3-1/TRBV3-2,.,TRBJ2-5,.,CASSQDTGETQYF,TGTGCCAGCAGCCAAGATACGGGAGAGACCCAGTACTTC
TRBV19,.,TRBJ2-2,TRBD2,CASSIGLAGTGELFF,TGTGCCAGTAGTATCGGGCTAGCGGGTACCGGGGAGCTGTTTTTT
TRBV7-7,once,TRBJ2-3,TRBD2,CASSLGVASGGTDTQYF,TGTGCTAGCAGCTTAGGAGTCGCTAGCGGGGGGACAGATACGCAGTATTTT
TRBV30,few,TRBJ1-6,TRBD1,CAAEQGARSPLHF,TGTGCCGCAGAACAGGGGGCGCGTTCACCCCTCCACTTT
TRBV28,.,TRBJ1-4,TRBD1,CATGTENEKLFF,TGTGCCACCGGGACAGAGAATGAAAAACTGTTTTTT
TRBV7-2,.,TRBJ2-5,.,CASSSSSPGETQYF,TGTGCCAGCAGCTCCTCTAGCCCCGGTGAGACCCAGTACTTC
TRBV18,.,TRBJ1-1,.,CASSPNQLSGRTEAFF,TGTGCCAGCTCACCAAATCAGTTAAGCGGGAGAACTGAAGCTTTCTTT
TRBV28,.,TRBJ2-7,TRBD2,CASSPQGTSGRHSF,TGTGCCAGCAGTCCTCAAGGGACTAGCGGGAGGCACTCATTC
TRBV6-5,.,TRBJ1-5,.,CASSVYRGQPQHF,TGTGCCAGCTCAGTCTACAGAGGGCAGCCCCAGCATTTT
TRBV3-1/TRBV3-2,.,TRBJ1-2,.,CASSQGVGYTF,TGTGCCAGCAGCCAAGGCGTCGGCTACACCTTC
TRBV25-1,once,TRBJ1-4,.,CASSEGSRRYEKLFF,TGTGCCAGCAGCGAAGGGAGCAGGCGGTATGAAAAACTGTTTTTT
TRBV27,.,TRBJ1-1,.,CASGRGNTEAFF,TGTGCCAGTGGGAGGGGGAACACTGAAGCTTTCTTT
TRBV6-5,.,TRBJ1-5,TRBD1,CATKTGGLQPQHF,TGTGCCACCAAAACAGGGGGCCTTCAGCCCCAGCATTTT
TRBV12-3/TRBV12-4,.,TRBJ2-7,.,CASSLLSSYEQYF,TGTGCCAGCAGTTTATTGAGCTCCTACGAGCAGTACTTC
TRBV19,.,TRBJ2-7,TRBD1,CASSIGPGGALGEQYF,TGTGCCAGTAGTATAGGGCCAGGGGGCGCGCTGGGCGAGCAGTACTTC
TRBV5-1,medium-sized,TRBJ2-7,TRBD1,CASRFQPGQGYEQYF,TGCGCCAGCAGGTTCCAGCCAGGACAGGGGTACGAGCAGTACTTC
TRBV28,.,TRBJ1-2,TRBD1,CASSLQGGGYGYTF,TGTGCCAGCAGTTTACAGGGGGGAGGATATGGCTACACCTTC
TRBV29-1,once,TRBJ2-1,TRBD1,CSVWTGTYNEQFF,TGCAGCGTTTGGACAGGCACATACAATGAGCAGTTCTTC
TRBV27,.,TRBJ2-7,TRBD1,CASGTGVYEQYF,TGTGCCAGCGGGACAGGCGTATACGAGCAGTACTTC
TRBV11-2,.,TRBJ2-7,TRBD1,CASSSRDRGRMQYF,TGTGCCAGCAGCTCCCGGGACAGGGGAAGGATGCAGTACTTC
TRBV5-1,few,TRBJ2-7,TRBD1,CASSLEGTGFYEQYF,TGCGCCAGCAGCTTGGAAGGGACAGGGTTCTACGAGCAGTACTTC
TRBV29-1,.,TRBJ2-1,TRBD2,CSVTTSGGALEQFF,TGCAGCGTCACCACTAGCGGGGGGGCTCTTGAGCAGTTCTTC
TRBV5-6,.,TRBJ2-7,TRBD1,CASSSTGGNYEQYF,TGTGCCAGCAGCTCGACAGGGGGGAACTACGAGCAGTACTTC
TRBV19,.,TRBJ1-5,.,CASSTGDYYQPQHF,TGTGCCAGTAGTACGGGGGATTATTATCAGCCCCAGCATTTT
TRBV7-8,.,TRBJ1-5,.,CASSLEGGSNQPQHF,TGTGCCAGCAGCTTGGAGGGAGGGTCCAATCAGCCCCAGCATTTT
TRBV2,.,TRBJ1-1,.,CASSEAGAFF,TGTGCCAGCAGTGAAGCCGGAGCTTTCTTT
TRBV13,.,TRBJ1-5,.,CASSLGPRNQPQHF,TGTGCCAGCAGCTTAGGCCCTAGGAATCAGCCCCAGCATTTT
TRBV11-1,once,TRBJ2-1,.,CASSPDRNEQFF,TGTGCCAGCAGCCCCGATCGGAATGAGCAGTTCTTC
TRBV28,.,TRBJ2-5,TRBD2,CASSPPWTSGETQYF,TGTGCCAGCAGTCCTCCCTGGACTAGCGGGGAGACCCAGTACTTC
TRBV4-2,.,TRBJ2-7,TRBD2,CASSAASGGADEQYF,TGTGCCAGCAGCGCGGCTAGCGGGGGGGCAGACGAGCAGTACTTC
TRBV12-5,.,TRBJ2-2,TRBD2,CASGLGTSGGTLNTGELFF,TGTGCTAGTGGTTTGGGCACTAGCGGGGGCACATTGAACACCGGGGAGCTGTTTTTT
TRBV6-6,.,TRBJ2-1,.,CASNPIKSGNEQFF,TGTGCCAGCAACCCCATTAAGAGTGGCAATGAGCAGTTCTTC
TRBV11-2,.,TRBJ2-7,TRBD1,CASSSTGVEQYF,TGTGCCAGCAGCTCTACAGGGGTCGAGCAGTACTTC
TRBV12-5,.,TRBJ2-5,.,CASGLVTRDRRQETQYF,TGTGCTAGTGGTTTGGTGACTAGGGACAGAAGGCAAGAGACCCAGTACTTC
TRBV27,.,TRBJ1-4,.,CASSLQHAEKLFF,TGTGCCAGCAGTCTTCAACATGCTGAAAAACTGTTTTTT
TRBV30,.,TRBJ1-6,.,CAWSTQTITLHF,TGTGCCTGGAGTACCCAGACAATCACCCTCCACTTT
TRBV27,.,TRBJ2-7,TRBD1,CASSPTGEPVEQYF,TGTGCCAGCAGTCCGACAGGGGAGCCCGTCGAGCAGTACTTC
TRBV28,.,TRBJ1-5,.,CASEAGQRPQHF,TGTGCCAGCGAAGCGGGGCAACGGCCCCAGCATTTT
TRBV27,.,TRBJ2-1,.,CASRSDWSSYNEQFF,TGTGCCAGCCGATCCGACTGGAGCTCCTACAATGAGCAGTTCTTC
TRBV3-1/TRBV3-2,few,TRBJ1-2,TRBD1,CASSQIQGANYGYTF,TGTGCCAGCAGCCAAATCCAGGGGGCGAACTATGGCTACACCTTC
TRBV5-1,.,TRBJ1-2,TRBD1,CASSLRQGSNYGYTF,TGCGCCAGCAGCTTACGACAGGGATCCAACTATGGCTACACCTTC
TRBV4-1,.,TRBJ1-4,TRBD1,CASSPQGANEKLFF,TGCGCCAGCAGCCCACAGGGGGCTAATGAAAAACTGTTTTTT